Following are 12 T cell receptor beta chains from one sample sequenced in a study of T cell responses to AZD1222 COVID-19 vaccine. TCRdb's table, derived via immunoSEQ multiplex PCR, lists solely in-frame clones and lacks some. The sample contains over 85,000 clones, approximately 84% of which appear only once. Sequenced material: peripheral blood, taken 28 days after the second AZD1222 dose. The receptors shown here come from an adult who received the AZD1222 COVID-19 vaccine.

This clone appeared once. The V gene is TRBV9, the J gene TRBJ2-5; possibly TRBD2 for D (6 bases). There are 14 residues in the CDR3. Germline lookup yields CDR1 SGDLS and CDR2 YYNGEE. V lost 0 bases and J lost 3, with 9 bases in between. CDR3 bases: TGTGCCAGCAGCGTAGCTGGAGGGAAAGAGACCCAGTACTTC. Amino acid sequence: CASSVAGGKETQYF.

The chain is built from TRBV7-2 and TRBJ2-7; possibly TRBD1 for D (7 bases). Germline V gene data show CDR1 as SGHTA and CDR2 as FQGNSA. This CDR3 has 15 residues. V lost 2 bases and J 0 bases, leaving 11 bases between the germline ends. In nucleotides, the CDR3 is TGTGCCAGCAGCTTAAGGAGGGACAGCTCCTACGAGCAGTACTTC. It yields the protein CASSLRRDSSYEQYF. The full variable domain, rest sourced from reference TRBV7-2 and TRBJ2-7, is GAGVSQSPSNKVTEKGKDVELRCDPISGHTALYWYRQSLGQGLEFLIYFQGNSAPDKSGLPSDRFSAERTGGSVSTLTIQRTQQEDSAVYLCASSLRRDSSYEQYFGPGTRLTVT.

This clone appeared a single time. The rearrangement uses TRBV6-5 and TRBJ2-3; maybe TRBD2 (6 bases). CDR3 length: 13 amino acids. V shed 6 bases and J shed 1 base, with 8 bases lying between them. Germline CDR1 reads MNHEY; CDR2 reads SVGAGI. DNA of the CDR3: TGTGCCAGCAGACCTAGCGGCACAGATACGCAGTATTTT. Its translation is CASRPSGTDTQYF.

The chain uses TRBV7-9 and TRBJ2-3; 13 bases line up with TRBD2. The CDR3 has 16 amino acids. Trimming at V came to 3 bases and at J to 5 bases, leaving 5 bases not matched to a gene. The V gene's germline CDR1 is SEHNR and CDR2 FQNEAQ (reference sequence). For the CDR3, the DNA is TGTGCCAGCAGCTTCGGACTAGCGGGAGTTAGAGATACGCAGTATTTT. Protein product: CASSFGLAGVRDTQYF.

The DNA for the CDR3 is TGTGCCAGCAGCGTAGCGGGGGTAGTCACCGGGGAGCTGTTTTTT. Protein: CASSVAGVVTGELFF. The chain recombines TRBV9 with TRBJ2-2; maybe TRBD2 (6 bases). The CDR3 runs 15 residues. V lost 0 bases and J lost 4, with 10 bases in between. Germline-derived CDR1 and CDR2 are SGDLS and YYNGEE.

The rearrangement links TRBV5-1 to TRBJ2-3; D not certain. This CDR3 spans 14 amino acids. The V gene's germline CDR1 is SGHRS and CDR2 YFSETQ. The V end was cut by 2 bases, the J end by 0 bases, with 7 bases between. The CDR3 DNA reads TGCGCCAGCAGCTTTACAGAGAGCACAGATACGCAGTATTTT. Translated: CASSFTESTDTQYF.

The chain employs TRBV12-5 and TRBJ1-5; TRBD1 is a possible D gene (5 bases). Deletions cut 1 base from V and 3 bases from J, with 13 bases between. The CDR3 runs to 16 residues. The germline V gene encodes CDR1 LGHNT and CDR2 FRNRAP. CDR3 bases: TGTGCTAGTGGTTTGGGGGTTCAGGGCGCCAATCAGCCCCAGCATTTT. It translates to CASGLGVQGANQPQHF.

This chain uses TRBV4-1 with TRBJ2-2; D is undetermined. Germline V gene data show CDR1 as MGHRA and CDR2 as YSYEKL. Trimming pared 4 bases from V and 8 bases from J, leaving 8 bases between. The CDR3 totals 12 residues. In DNA, the CDR3 is TGCGCCAGCAGCCCCTCCGTAGGGGAGCTGTTTTTT. Protein: CASSPSVGELFF.

This clone occurred once. V gene TRBV18 combines with J gene TRBJ1-1, with D maybe TRBD1 (5 bases). The CDR3 has 16 amino acids. Germline V gene sequence: CDR1 KGHSH, CDR2 LQKENI. V lost 2 bases and J 4 bases, leaving 17 bases between the germline ends. The CDR3: CASSPAVGGGSTEAFF. DNA for the CDR3: TGTGCCAGCTCACCAGCGGTGGGGGGGGGTAGCACTGAAGCTTTCTTT.

The chain has TRBV30 and TRBJ2-7; TRBD2 aligns across 7 bases. Looked up from germline, CDR1 is GTSNPN and CDR2 is SVGIG (reference sequence). The CDR3 is 15 amino acids. V was pared by 0 bases and J by 7 bases, with 12 bases of the junction left unmatched. CDR3 amino acids: CAWSVDSGGPGEQYF. CDR3 coding DNA: TGTGCCTGGAGTGTAGACTCGGGGGGACCAGGGGAGCAGTACTTC.

This clone appeared a single time. V and J are TRBV3-1 (or the pseudogene TRBV3-2) and TRBJ2-1, with a tentative D call TRBD2 (5 bases). The CDR3 has 15 amino acids. The V end was cut by 2 bases, the J end by 7 bases, with 15 bases between. Germline assignment: CDR1 LGHDT and CDR2 YNNKEL (reference sequence). The CDR3: CASSQMGDHKNEQFF. CDR3 sequence (DNA): TGTGCCAGCAGCCAAATGGGAGATCATAAAAATGAGCAGTTCTTC.

The V and J genes are TRBV7-8 and TRBJ2-7, with D hard to call. Trimming took off 1 base at V and 7 bases at J, with 20 bases between the two ends. The CDR3 has 16 residues. Germline V gene data show CDR1 as SGHVS and CDR2 as FQNEAQ. CDR3 in amino acids: CASSLDVSPPFREQYF. The DNA of the CDR3 is TGTGCCAGCAGCTTAGATGTTTCACCCCCATTTAGGGAGCAGTACTTC.